One T cell receptor (beta chain) is described in this entry. The antigen remains undetermined. This specimen belongs to a study of Ad26.COV2.S vaccination and SARS-CoV-2 variants. Findings and limits, study-wide: Comparability of non-spike TCR breadth was observed across vaccine and placebo recipients.

Only in-frame clones appear in the TCRdb table, and some are missing; sequencing was by immunoSEQ multiplex PCR. The sample carries about 390,000 clones, roughly nine tenths recorded once. Treatment noted: about 20 received Ad26.COV2.S at low or high dose, single or two shots; roughly five received placebo; per-sample allocation not given. Sampling was performed 63 days after the first vaccine or placebo injection. Spike of the Wuhan-strain SARS-CoV-2 was expressed by an Ad26 vector, which formed the vaccine. The TCR was taken from a person aged 18-65 years who received the Ad26.COV2.S COVID-19 vaccine or a placebo. This material consisted of peripheral blood, taken in a trial of Ad26.COV2.S vaccine versus placebo.

DNA for the CDR3: TGTGCCACCAGCCGGGGGACAGGACCGAACACTGAAGCTTTCTTT. It encodes CATSRGTGPNTEAFF. This rearrangement joins TRBV15 to TRBJ1-1, with TRBD1 matching over 8 bases. Germline V CDR1 and CDR2: LNHNV, YYDKDF (reference sequence). The ends lost 5 bases at V and 1 base at J; junction bases unmatched: 6. The CDR3 runs to 15 residues.